The 31 T cell receptor beta chains below come from one sample, sequenced in a study of cytomegalovirus exposure and HLA in healthy donors listed by TCRdb under 2017. The protocol used for the library was the immunoSEQ multiplex PCR assay. The multiplex PCR relied on a mix of 60 forward primers for TCR Vbeta segments and 13 reverse primers for TCR Jbeta segments. This is the immuneACCESS table as TCRdb keeps it, with only in-frame sequences that have V and J called. A part of the clones is gone; compared with another copy, unresolved V genes explain less than half, and the rest is unexplained. The sample table contains fewer than 200,000 clones; only one count was recorded for more than 65% of them. The ten largest account for over 1% of the sample. The sample comprised PBMCs. The receptors originated from a woman in her forties or fifties in good health and CMV-seronegative.

This clone was counted between two and nine times. CDR3 nucleotide sequence: TGTGCCAGCAGTCCGCCGGACAAGTCCTACAATGAGCAGTTCTTC. It encodes CASSPPDKSYNEQFF. The rearrangement links TRBV7-9 to TRBJ2-1, with D perhaps matching TRBD1 (5 bases). V was pared by 6 bases and J by 1 base, with 13 bases between. The germline CDR1 and CDR2 sequences are SEHNR and FQNEAQ (reference sequence). The CDR3 runs to 15 residues. The complete variable domain, with remaining parts taken from reference TRBV7-9 and TRBJ2-1, reads DTGVSQNPRHKITKRGQNVTFRCDPISEHNRLYWYRQTLGQGPEFLTYFQNEAQLEKSRLLSDRFSAERPKGSFSTLEIQRTEQGDSAMYLCASSPPDKSYNEQFFGPGTRLTVL.

The chain has TRBV7-9 and TRBJ2-4, with TRBD2 matching 10 bases. Trimming removed 4 bases from V and 2 bases from J; junction bases left unmatched: 11. The CDR3 is 18 amino acids. Germline assignment: CDR1 SEHNR and CDR2 FQNEAQ (reference sequence). The DNA for the CDR3 is TGTGCCAGCAGCTCTAGCGGGAGTAGGTCAGGAACCAAAAACATTCAGTACTTC. Protein: CASSSSGSRSGTKNIQYF.

The chain joins TRBV28 to TRBJ2-1; the match to TRBD2 covers 10 bases. V was clipped by 5 bases and J by 3 bases; unmatched bases: 4. Germline CDR1 and CDR2: MDHEN and SYDVKM. The CDR3 runs 15 residues. CDR3 coding DNA: TGTGCCAGCAGTACCTGGACTAGCGGCTACAATGAGCAGTTCTTC. The encoded protein is CASSTWTSGYNEQFF.

This chain joins TRBV9 and TRBJ2-3, with a tentative D call TRBD1 (5 bases). Trimming stripped 0 bases from V and 5 bases from J, with 10 bases between. The germline V gene has CDR1 SGDLS and CDR2 YYNGEE. The CDR3 contains 14 residues. In nucleotides, the CDR3 is TGTGCCAGCAGCGTAGAACAGGCAAGAGATACGCAGTATTTT. It yields the protein CASSVEQARDTQYF.

The V and J genes are TRBV28 and TRBJ2-7, with D maybe TRBD1 (6 bases). The length of the CDR3 is 15 residues. V lost 5 bases, J lost 1 base, and 15 bases lay in between. Germline V gene data show CDR1 as MDHEN and CDR2 as SYDVKM. CDR3 sequence: CASSGGDTASYEQYF. CDR3 DNA: TGTGCCAGCAGTGGTGGGGACACTGCTTCCTACGAGCAGTACTTC.

The V call is TRBV7-2, the J call TRBJ2-5; D perhaps matches TRBD2 (5 bases). Trimming shortened V by 8 bases and J by 8 bases, and 18 bases separated the two germline ends. The CDR3 consists of 13 residues. The germline V gene has CDR1 SGHTA and CDR2 FQGNSA. In DNA form, the CDR3 reads TGTGCCAGCGGGCAACTCGGACTTCCTACCCAGTACTTC. Amino acid sequence: CASGQLGLPTQYF.

V usage is TRBV7-2 and J usage is TRBJ1-5; D possibly corresponds to TRBD1 (5 bases). Germline V gene data show CDR1 as SGHTA and CDR2 as FQGNSA. The CDR3 runs 13 residues. Trimming took off 8 bases at V and 7 bases at J, with 15 bases between the two ends. CDR3 DNA: TGTGCCAGCTCCCAGGGCGCTGGCCAGCCCCAGCATTTT. Protein: CASSQGAGQPQHF.

This clone was counted a few times. The V call is TRBV5-6, the J call TRBJ2-7; TRBD1 might be the D (6 bases). This CDR3 spans 14 amino acids. Trimming left V 3 bases short and J 3 bases short, with 13 bases between. Germline-derived CDR1 and CDR2 are SGHDT and YYEEEE. The CDR3 reads CASSSAGTLYEQYF. The CDR3 region has the DNA TGTGCCAGCAGCTCAGCCGGGACACTCTACGAGCAGTACTTC.

The V gene is TRBV28, the J gene TRBJ2-1; 8 nucleotides match TRBD2. The CDR3 is made up of 14 amino acids. Losses at the gene ends were 3 bases for V and 7 bases for J; bases not matched to a gene: 5. CDR1 is MDHEN and CDR2 is SYDVKM in the germline V gene. CDR3 protein: CASSFAGGGNEQFF. CDR3 DNA sequence: TGTGCCAGCAGTTTTGCGGGGGGTGGGAATGAGCAGTTCTTC.

In regard to this clone: This specimen includes other DNA sequences encoding the same CDR3. V and J are TRBV19 and TRBJ1-2; tentatively, D is TRBD1 (6 bases). V lost 3 bases to trimming and J lost 2 bases, with 10 bases between them. The CDR3 consists of 14 residues. Germline V gene lookup returns CDR1 LNHDA and CDR2 SQIVND (reference sequence). The CDR3 loop is CASSIGGQNYGYTF. The CDR3 nucleotides read TGTGCCAGTAGTATTGGTGGACAGAACTATGGCTACACCTTC.

This clone was seen repeatedly, ten times or more. This chain joins TRBV7-3 and TRBJ1-3; TRBD1 might be the D (5 bases). The CDR3 is 16 amino acids. CDR1 and CDR2 from the germline V gene are SGHTA and FQGTGA. Trimming stripped 5 bases from V and 0 bases from J, with 14 bases between. CDR3 protein: CASSPLGGYSGNTIYF. The CDR3 nucleotides are TGTGCCAGCAGCCCCCTTGGGGGGTACTCTGGAAACACCATATATTTT.

The chain combines TRBV13 with TRBJ2-1, with 12 positions matching TRBD2. CDR1 is PRHDT, CDR2 FYEKMQ, per germline (reference sequence). CDR3 length: 13 amino acids. Trimming at V came to 8 bases and at J to 9 bases, leaving 5 bases not matched to a gene. In nucleotides, the CDR3 is TGTGCCAGCGGGCTAGCGGGGGGGGGTGAGCAGTTCTTC. Translated: CASGLAGGGEQFF. The complete variable domain, with remaining parts taken from reference TRBV13 and TRBJ2-1, reads AAGVIQSPRHLIKEKRETATLKCYPIPRHDTVYWYQQGPGQDPQFLISFYEKMQSDKGSIPDRFSAQQFSDYHSELNMSSLELGDSALYFCASGLAGGGEQFFGPGTRLTVL.

J is TRBJ2-7 and V is TRBV30; D not certain. Trimming stripped 1 base from V and 2 bases from J, with 12 bases between. CDR3 length: 14 amino acids. The germline CDR1 and CDR2 sequences are GTSNPN and SVGIG (reference sequence). CDR3 in amino acids: CAWSEAGRPYEQYF. The CDR3 bases are TGTGCCTGGAGTGAGGCAGGTCGACCCTACGAGCAGTACTTC.

This chain links TRBV5-1 with TRBJ1-3; D is unresolved. V gave up 7 bases and J gave up 0 bases, with 14 bases separating them. Germline CDR1 reads SGHRS; CDR2 reads YFSETQ. The length of the CDR3 is 15 residues. The CDR3 coding sequence is TGCGCCAGCGCCCCTGGAAGGAGCTCTGGAAACACCATATATTTT. Translation gives CASAPGRSSGNTIYF.

The rearrangement links TRBV7-2 to TRBJ2-3; 9 bases are shared with TRBD2. This CDR3 has 16 amino acids. Germline CDR1 is SGHTA and CDR2 is FQGNSA. Trimming removed 0 bases from V and 2 bases from J; junction bases left unmatched: 3. For the CDR3, the DNA is TGTGCCAGCAGCTTAGCGGGCGGGGGGGCCACAGATACGCAGTATTTT. Protein: CASSLAGGGATDTQYF.

J is TRBJ1-2 and V is TRBV15; D possibly corresponds to TRBD1 (6 bases). The V gene's germline CDR1 is LNHNV and CDR2 YYDKDF (reference sequence). The CDR3 runs 15 residues. V lost 4 bases, J lost 4 bases, and 16 bases lay in between. This CDR3 is CATSTGHVGSYGYTF. In nucleotides, the CDR3 is TGTGCCACCAGCACGGGACACGTTGGGAGCTATGGCTACACCTTC.

The V call is TRBV28, the J call TRBJ1-4; no clear D gene. V was shortened by 6 bases and J by 7 bases, with 15 bases between the two germline ends. Germline V gene sequence: CDR1 MDHEN, CDR2 SYDVKM. The CDR3 is made up of 14 amino acids. This CDR3 reads CASSSTQRGEKLFF. CDR3 sequence (DNA): TGTGCCAGCAGCAGTACACAACGGGGTGAAAAACTGTTTTTT. The full variable domain, with the rest looked up from reference TRBV28 and TRBJ1-4, is DVKVTQSSRYLVKRTGEKVFLECVQDMDHENMFWYRQDPGLGLRLIYFSYDVKMKEKGDIPEGYSVSREKKERFSLILESASTNQTSMYLCASSSTQRGEKLFFGSGTQLSVL.

The V call is TRBV7-2, the J call TRBJ2-1; D is unresolved. V was pared by 4 bases and J by 0 bases, with 4 bases between. Germline lookup yields CDR1 SGHTA and CDR2 FQGNSA. This CDR3 region has 13 residues. In DNA form, the CDR3 reads TGTGCCAGCAGCTCGAGCTCCTACAATGAGCAGTTCTTC. Residues: CASSSSSYNEQFF.

The J gene is TRBJ1-4, the V gene TRBV7-2; TRBD1 is a possible D gene (6 bases). The CDR3 spans 16 residues. Trimming pared 4 bases from V and 7 bases from J, leaving 19 bases between. Germline V gene sequence: CDR1 SGHTA, CDR2 FQGNSA. The DNA for the CDR3 is TGTGCCAGCAGCTCCCGGCGACAGGAAAGGGGTGAAAAACTGTTTTTT. Its protein is CASSSRRQERGEKLFF.

This chain uses TRBV27 with TRBJ1-1; 7 bases agree with TRBD1. This CDR3 has 15 amino acids. CDR1 and CDR2 from the germline V gene are MNHEY and SMNVEV (reference sequence). V lost 6 bases and J lost 5; bases outside the gene matches: 12. CDR3 coding DNA: TGTGCCAGCAGAAAAAACCGACAGGGAAGGACTGAAGCTTTCTTT. Protein product: CASRKNRQGRTEAFF.

This chain connects TRBV5-6 to TRBJ2-7; 9 nucleotides align to TRBD1. This CDR3 is 17 amino acids long. From germline, CDR1 is SGHDT and CDR2 YYEEEE. V lost 4 bases, J lost 0 bases, and 11 bases stayed unmatched. Here the CDR3 DNA reads TGTGCCAGCAGCCAGCCGGGACAGGGTTTCAGCTCCTACGAGCAGTACTTC. The encoded protein is CASSQPGQGFSSYEQYF.

V is TRBV11-3 and J is TRBJ2-6; no reliable D call. This CDR3 spans 14 amino acids. Germline CDR1 SGHNT, CDR2 YENEEA. Trimming cost V 4 bases and J 4 bases, with 8 bases left between them. DNA for the CDR3: TGTGCCAGCAGCTCAGGCTCCGGGGCCAACGTCCTGACTTTC. Its translation is CASSSGSGANVLTF.

At least ten counts were recorded for this clone. This chain links TRBV7-9 with TRBJ2-5; 7 bases agree with TRBD1. Germline V gives CDR1 SEHNR, CDR2 FQNEAQ (reference sequence). Unmatched junction bases numbered 11, after V lost 11 bases and J lost 2 bases. The CDR3 loop spans 14 amino acids. CDR3 in amino acids: CAGYTGVPQETQYF. The CDR3 nucleotides are TGTGCCGGCTACACAGGGGTCCCTCAAGAGACCCAGTACTTC.

V usage is TRBV27 and J usage is TRBJ2-7, with a tentative D call TRBD1 (5 bases). The CDR3 runs to 13 residues. V was shortened by 2 bases and J by 4 bases, with 9 bases between the two germline ends. Germline V gene lookup returns CDR1 MNHEY and CDR2 SMNVEV (reference sequence). The CDR3 DNA is TGTGCCAGCAGTTTAGTAGGGGCTTACGAGCAGTACTTC. Translated: CASSLVGAYEQYF.

The chain uses TRBV5-4 and TRBJ2-3; 8 bases align to TRBD2. CDR3 size: 16 residues. With V trimmed by 3 bases and J by 2 bases, 8 bases remained unmatched. Germline CDR1 reads SGHNT; CDR2 reads YYREEE (reference sequence). This CDR3 reads CASSSVGGVYTDTQYF. The CDR3 region has the DNA TGTGCCAGCAGCTCCGTCGGGGGGGTCTACACAGATACGCAGTATTTT.

The chain employs TRBV5-6 and TRBJ2-5; 7 bases are shared with TRBD2. TRBJ2-7 matches the DNA end more closely, so the J call is doubtful. The V gene's germline CDR1 is SGHDT and CDR2 YYEEEE. The CDR3 is made up of 17 amino acids. CDR3 amino acids: CASSSDLAGQTSYEQYF. The CDR3 DNA sequence: TGTGCCAGCAGCTCTGACTTAGCGGGTCAGACCTCCTACGAGCAGTACTTC.

This chain connects TRBV7-2 to TRBJ1-2, with D possibly matching TRBD1 (5 bases). There are 14 residues in the CDR3. Trimming removed 0 bases at V and 13 bases at J, with 18 bases between. Germline CDR1 and CDR2: SGHTA and FQGNSA. The DNA for the CDR3 is TGTGCCAGCAGCTTAGCGCTCCAGGGTAAGGGCCCCACCTTC. Its protein is CASSLALQGKGPTF. Together with reference TRBV7-2 and TRBJ1-2, the CDR3 gives the full variable domain: GAGVSQSPSNKVTEKGKDVELRCDPISGHTALYWYRQSLGQGLEFLIYFQGNSAPDKSGLPSDRFSAERTGGSVSTLTIQRTQQEDSAVYLCASSLALQGKGPTFGSGTRLTVV.

The gene calls are TRBV2 and TRBJ2-3; TRBD1 agrees at 7 bases. Germline-derived CDR1 and CDR2 are SNHLY and FYNNEI. CDR3 length: 14 amino acids. V was pared by 6 bases and J by 1 base, with 4 bases of the junction left unmatched. The CDR3 bases are TGTGCCAGCAGATACACAGGGGGCACAGATACGCAGTATTTT. This encodes CASRYTGGTDTQYF.

The chain employs TRBV7-8 and TRBJ2-3, with unresolved D. V was clipped by 2 bases and J by 6 bases, with 6 bases between them. This CDR3 is built from 12 residues. CDR1 and CDR2 from the germline V gene are SGHVS and FQNEAQ. This CDR3 reads CASSLSSDTQYF. The CDR3, as DNA: TGTGCCAGCAGCTTATCCTCGGATACGCAGTATTTT.

The chain couples TRBV29-1 to TRBJ2-7; D possibly matches TRBD1 or TRBD2 (6 bases each). Germline CDR1 is SQVTM and CDR2 is ANQGSEA. V was clipped by 5 bases and J by 9 bases, with 26 bases between them. There are 15 residues in the CDR3. This chain's CDR3 is CSVQGGPKQASGQYF. The DNA of the CDR3 is TGCAGCGTTCAAGGGGGGCCTAAACAGGCGTCGGGGCAGTACTTC.

The chain combines TRBV11-2 with TRBJ2-7, with TRBD1 identical over 7 bases. This CDR3 is 13 amino acids long. Losses at the gene ends were 7 bases for V and 0 bases for J; bases not matched to a gene: 3. In germline, CDR1 is SGHAT, CDR2 FQNNGV. CDR3 DNA sequence: TGTGCCAGCAAAGGGGGCAGCTCCTACGAGCAGTACTTC. It yields the protein CASKGGSSYEQYF.